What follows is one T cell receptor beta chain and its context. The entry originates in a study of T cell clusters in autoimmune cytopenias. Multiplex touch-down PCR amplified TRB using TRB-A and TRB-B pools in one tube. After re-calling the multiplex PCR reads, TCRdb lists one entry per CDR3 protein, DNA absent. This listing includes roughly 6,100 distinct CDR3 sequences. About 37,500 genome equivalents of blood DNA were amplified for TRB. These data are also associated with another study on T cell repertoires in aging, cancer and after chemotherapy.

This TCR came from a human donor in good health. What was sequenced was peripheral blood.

This CDR3 is CASSIRRQVMNTEAFF. The chain is built from TRBV19 and TRBJ1-1; with no DNA, the TCRdb D assignment of TRBD1 cannot be verified. The CDR3 runs 16 residues. Germline loops: CDR1 LNHDA, CDR2 SQIVND (reference sequence).